This TCR beta chain was found in a study of T cells expressing NK-cell markers. The CDR3 has 15 residues. Germline CDR1 reads SGHNT; CDR2 reads YENEEA. TCRdb reprocessed the 5' RACE reads, with one entry per CDR3 protein and no DNA. The table lists 350,000 to 500,000 distinct CDR3 sequences, with under 7.5% in the top ten. The sequence came from a woman aged 18-70 years in good health. Sequencing was done on a sample of blood T cells: a sorted CD56 or NKG2C T cell subset, CD4+ or CD8+ T cells, or bulk PBMC T cells (not recorded which). The genes are TRBV11-3 and TRBJ2-2; with no DNA, the TCRdb D assignment of TRBD2 cannot be verified. The CDR3 sequence: CASSKGLADTGELFF.